This TCR beta chain emerged from a study of blood T cell repertoires in COVID-19. Study-wide background: Whether acute or convalescent, the COVID-19 samples came from the United States, Italy and Spain. In each case, the material was cDNA or gDNA derived from T cells, B-cell-depleted T cells, or PBMCs.

This CDR3 spans 12 amino acids. The ends were cut back, 3 bases at V and 6 bases at J, with 6 bases in the middle. CDR1 and CDR2 from the germline V gene are KGHSH and LQKENI. In the original analysis: Amplification from reference gene primers served as the basis for estimated nucleated cell counts. The data were produced by immunoSEQ multiplex PCR, yet TCRdb's version contains in-frame clones alone and is incomplete. V, J and clone size reflect that table, while D and trimming were determined from the DNA. The data show about 54,000 clones, over 80% seen once. Specimen: peripheral blood. The TCR comes from a human donor in a cohort sampled during active COVID-19. V is TRBV18 and J is TRBJ2-1; possible D gene TRBD2, 6 bases. Here the CDR3 DNA reads TGTGCCAGCTCACCGGGGGGCAATGAGCAGTTCTTC. Translating gives CASSPGGNEQFF.